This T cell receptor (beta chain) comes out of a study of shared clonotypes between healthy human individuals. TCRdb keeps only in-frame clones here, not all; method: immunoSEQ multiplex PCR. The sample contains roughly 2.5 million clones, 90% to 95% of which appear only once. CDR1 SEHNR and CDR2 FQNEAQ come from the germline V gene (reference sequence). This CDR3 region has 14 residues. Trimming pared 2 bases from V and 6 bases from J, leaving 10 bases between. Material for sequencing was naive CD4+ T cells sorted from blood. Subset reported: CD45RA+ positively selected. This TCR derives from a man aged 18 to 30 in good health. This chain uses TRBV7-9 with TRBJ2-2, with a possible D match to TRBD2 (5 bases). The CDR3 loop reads CASSLFEGPGELFF. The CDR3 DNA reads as TGTGCCAGCAGCTTATTCGAGGGTCCCGGGGAGCTGTTTTTT.